These T cell receptor beta chains were read from a single sample in a study of T cells after yellow fever vaccination. TCRdb analysed the 5' RACE reads with MiXCR anew, one entry per CDR3 protein. The repertoire holds some 560,000 distinct CDR3 sequences, with 17% as singletons. The material was PBMCs, obtained 4 to 6 days after the first yellow fever vaccination. These receptor sequences come from a man aged 18 to 30 who received the YFV17D yellow fever vaccine. Both conserved end residues are part of each CDR3. Each record gives: CDR3 protein, J gene, V gene, clone size, D gene. The D gene is left open where the match is weak. Clone size is not always given. Where it is, it says once, few, many or a class for expanded clones.

CDR3aa: CAWSPRVASRPAPTDTQYF
j_gene: TRBJ2-3
v_gene: TRBV30
abundance: NA
d_gene: NA

CDR3aa: CASSPGVPPEAFF
j_gene: TRBJ1-1
v_gene: TRBV4-2
abundance: NA
d_gene: NA

CDR3aa: CASSKLDHRVAFF
j_gene: TRBJ1-1
v_gene: TRBV21-1
abundance: few
d_gene: NA

CDR3aa: CATSVGWGTDTQYF
j_gene: TRBJ2-3
v_gene: TRBV24-1
abundance: few
d_gene: NA

CDR3aa: CASSQDRGEAFF
j_gene: TRBJ1-1
v_gene: TRBV4-3
abundance: many
d_gene: NA

CDR3aa: CAISTSVLADTQYF
j_gene: TRBJ2-3
v_gene: TRBV12-3/TRBV12-4
abundance: NA
d_gene: TRBD2

CDR3aa: CASSQGTLWGKNIQYF
j_gene: TRBJ2-4
v_gene: TRBV6-2/TRBV6-3
abundance: NA
d_gene: NA

CDR3aa: CASSLGFPGTGSVNEQFF
j_gene: TRBJ2-1
v_gene: TRBV7-8
abundance: NA
d_gene: TRBD1

CDR3aa: CASSVSGTSYNEQFF
j_gene: TRBJ2-1
v_gene: TRBV9
abundance: NA
d_gene: NA

CDR3aa: CASSQETWGAKTDTQYF
j_gene: TRBJ2-3
v_gene: TRBV4-3
abundance: NA
d_gene: NA

CDR3aa: CANFWTGGKGYEQYF
j_gene: TRBJ2-7
v_gene: TRBV10-1
abundance: NA
d_gene: TRBD1

CDR3aa: CASSYDRERNTEAFF
j_gene: TRBJ1-1
v_gene: TRBV6-2/TRBV6-3
abundance: NA
d_gene: TRBD1

CDR3aa: CASSPRDSYNEQFF
j_gene: TRBJ2-1
v_gene: TRBV5-1
abundance: many
d_gene: TRBD1

CDR3aa: CASSIGENTEAFF
j_gene: TRBJ1-1
v_gene: TRBV19
abundance: NA
d_gene: NA

CDR3aa: CARSPGQPYGYTF
j_gene: TRBJ1-2
v_gene: TRBV7-9
abundance: once
d_gene: NA

CDR3aa: CASSQKGRNSGANVLTF
j_gene: TRBJ2-6
v_gene: TRBV23-1
abundance: few
d_gene: NA

CDR3aa: CASSPRTGGFTEAFF
j_gene: TRBJ1-1
v_gene: TRBV7-2
abundance: many
d_gene: TRBD1

CDR3aa: CASSFGVYGYTF
j_gene: TRBJ1-2
v_gene: TRBV19
abundance: NA
d_gene: NA

CDR3aa: CASSLAWAGALYQPQHF
j_gene: TRBJ1-5
v_gene: TRBV7-8
abundance: NA
d_gene: NA

CDR3aa: CASSWDLNEQFF
j_gene: TRBJ2-1
v_gene: TRBV11-2
abundance: few
d_gene: NA

CDR3aa: CASSRGTGDGANVLTF
j_gene: TRBJ2-6
v_gene: TRBV27
abundance: few
d_gene: TRBD1

CDR3aa: CASSPRLARETQYF
j_gene: TRBJ2-5
v_gene: TRBV4-1
abundance: NA
d_gene: TRBD2

CDR3aa: CASSLGSGQTYEQYF
j_gene: TRBJ2-7
v_gene: TRBV11-2
abundance: NA
d_gene: NA

CDR3aa: CASDRSSNYGYTF
j_gene: TRBJ1-2
v_gene: TRBV12-3/TRBV12-4
abundance: many
d_gene: NA

CDR3aa: CATSGQSSGEQFF
j_gene: TRBJ2-1
v_gene: TRBV15
abundance: NA
d_gene: TRBD2

CDR3aa: CASSKRALPLHF
j_gene: TRBJ1-6
v_gene: TRBV5-6
abundance: NA
d_gene: NA

CDR3aa: CASSPGTSGITDTQYF
j_gene: TRBJ2-3
v_gene: TRBV18
abundance: NA
d_gene: TRBD2

CDR3aa: CAISDRTVSSYNEQFF
j_gene: TRBJ2-1
v_gene: TRBV10-3
abundance: NA
d_gene: NA

CDR3aa: CASSGTTVNSPLHF
j_gene: TRBJ1-6
v_gene: TRBV25-1
abundance: few
d_gene: NA

CDR3aa: CASSRGEGGTQYF
j_gene: TRBJ2-3
v_gene: TRBV7-2
abundance: NA
d_gene: NA

CDR3aa: CASSLTLMNEQFF
j_gene: TRBJ2-1
v_gene: TRBV7-9
abundance: NA
d_gene: NA

CDR3aa: CASSLGGGLPRGEAFF
j_gene: TRBJ1-1
v_gene: TRBV7-6
abundance: NA
d_gene: NA

CDR3aa: CASSLSGVLINEQFF
j_gene: TRBJ2-1
v_gene: TRBV27
abundance: many
d_gene: NA

CDR3aa: CAISESGGLGPDTQYF
j_gene: TRBJ2-3
v_gene: TRBV10-3
abundance: few
d_gene: TRBD2

CDR3aa: CAISGWGGDETQYF
j_gene: TRBJ2-5
v_gene: TRBV10-3
abundance: many
d_gene: TRBD2

CDR3aa: CATRAYNEQFF
j_gene: TRBJ2-1
v_gene: TRBV19
abundance: NA
d_gene: NA

CDR3aa: CASSPGHSNTEAFF
j_gene: TRBJ1-1
v_gene: TRBV7-3
abundance: few
d_gene: NA

CDR3aa: CASSSQAGTNQPQHF
j_gene: TRBJ1-5
v_gene: TRBV6-5
abundance: NA
d_gene: NA

CDR3aa: CASSETGYPFYEQYF
j_gene: TRBJ2-7
v_gene: TRBV6-2/TRBV6-3
abundance: NA
d_gene: TRBD1

CDR3aa: CAWRKLWEQFF
j_gene: TRBJ2-1
v_gene: TRBV30
abundance: NA
d_gene: NA

CDR3aa: CASSRTESDTQYF
j_gene: TRBJ2-3
v_gene: TRBV4-1
abundance: NA
d_gene: NA

CDR3aa: CASSLALFANTGELFF
j_gene: TRBJ2-2
v_gene: TRBV7-4
abundance: few
d_gene: NA

CDR3aa: CASTLYGGSTDTQYF
j_gene: TRBJ2-3
v_gene: TRBV2
abundance: many
d_gene: NA

CDR3aa: CASSLPSNSPLHF
j_gene: TRBJ1-6
v_gene: TRBV7-9
abundance: once
d_gene: NA

CDR3aa: CASSQDRLRQGRNEQFF
j_gene: TRBJ2-1
v_gene: TRBV4-3
abundance: NA
d_gene: TRBD1

CDR3aa: CASSLRVGSDTQYF
j_gene: TRBJ2-3
v_gene: TRBV7-3
abundance: once
d_gene: NA

CDR3aa: CASSSIVLLNTGELFF
j_gene: TRBJ2-2
v_gene: TRBV7-9
abundance: NA
d_gene: NA

CDR3aa: CASSQPGLPGETQYF
j_gene: TRBJ2-5
v_gene: TRBV4-1
abundance: few
d_gene: NA

CDR3aa: CASSSGIPSYNEQFF
j_gene: TRBJ2-1
v_gene: TRBV7-2
abundance: NA
d_gene: NA

CDR3aa: CASSVVAGGVVEQFF
j_gene: TRBJ2-1
v_gene: TRBV9
abundance: few
d_gene: NA

CDR3aa: CASSKINRGTSGELFF
j_gene: TRBJ2-2
v_gene: TRBV11-2
abundance: NA
d_gene: TRBD1

CDR3aa: CAISEHATGVVDTQYF
j_gene: TRBJ2-3
v_gene: TRBV10-3
abundance: NA
d_gene: TRBD1

CDR3aa: CASSFGQGAAGYTF
j_gene: TRBJ1-2
v_gene: TRBV12-3/TRBV12-4
abundance: NA
d_gene: TRBD1

CDR3aa: CASSGAGMSYNSPLHF
j_gene: TRBJ1-6
v_gene: TRBV25-1
abundance: many
d_gene: NA

CDR3aa: CASSDFTLAKNIQYF
j_gene: TRBJ2-4
v_gene: TRBV28
abundance: NA
d_gene: NA

CDR3aa: CASSLDSFDNGELFF
j_gene: TRBJ2-2
v_gene: TRBV11-3
abundance: NA
d_gene: NA